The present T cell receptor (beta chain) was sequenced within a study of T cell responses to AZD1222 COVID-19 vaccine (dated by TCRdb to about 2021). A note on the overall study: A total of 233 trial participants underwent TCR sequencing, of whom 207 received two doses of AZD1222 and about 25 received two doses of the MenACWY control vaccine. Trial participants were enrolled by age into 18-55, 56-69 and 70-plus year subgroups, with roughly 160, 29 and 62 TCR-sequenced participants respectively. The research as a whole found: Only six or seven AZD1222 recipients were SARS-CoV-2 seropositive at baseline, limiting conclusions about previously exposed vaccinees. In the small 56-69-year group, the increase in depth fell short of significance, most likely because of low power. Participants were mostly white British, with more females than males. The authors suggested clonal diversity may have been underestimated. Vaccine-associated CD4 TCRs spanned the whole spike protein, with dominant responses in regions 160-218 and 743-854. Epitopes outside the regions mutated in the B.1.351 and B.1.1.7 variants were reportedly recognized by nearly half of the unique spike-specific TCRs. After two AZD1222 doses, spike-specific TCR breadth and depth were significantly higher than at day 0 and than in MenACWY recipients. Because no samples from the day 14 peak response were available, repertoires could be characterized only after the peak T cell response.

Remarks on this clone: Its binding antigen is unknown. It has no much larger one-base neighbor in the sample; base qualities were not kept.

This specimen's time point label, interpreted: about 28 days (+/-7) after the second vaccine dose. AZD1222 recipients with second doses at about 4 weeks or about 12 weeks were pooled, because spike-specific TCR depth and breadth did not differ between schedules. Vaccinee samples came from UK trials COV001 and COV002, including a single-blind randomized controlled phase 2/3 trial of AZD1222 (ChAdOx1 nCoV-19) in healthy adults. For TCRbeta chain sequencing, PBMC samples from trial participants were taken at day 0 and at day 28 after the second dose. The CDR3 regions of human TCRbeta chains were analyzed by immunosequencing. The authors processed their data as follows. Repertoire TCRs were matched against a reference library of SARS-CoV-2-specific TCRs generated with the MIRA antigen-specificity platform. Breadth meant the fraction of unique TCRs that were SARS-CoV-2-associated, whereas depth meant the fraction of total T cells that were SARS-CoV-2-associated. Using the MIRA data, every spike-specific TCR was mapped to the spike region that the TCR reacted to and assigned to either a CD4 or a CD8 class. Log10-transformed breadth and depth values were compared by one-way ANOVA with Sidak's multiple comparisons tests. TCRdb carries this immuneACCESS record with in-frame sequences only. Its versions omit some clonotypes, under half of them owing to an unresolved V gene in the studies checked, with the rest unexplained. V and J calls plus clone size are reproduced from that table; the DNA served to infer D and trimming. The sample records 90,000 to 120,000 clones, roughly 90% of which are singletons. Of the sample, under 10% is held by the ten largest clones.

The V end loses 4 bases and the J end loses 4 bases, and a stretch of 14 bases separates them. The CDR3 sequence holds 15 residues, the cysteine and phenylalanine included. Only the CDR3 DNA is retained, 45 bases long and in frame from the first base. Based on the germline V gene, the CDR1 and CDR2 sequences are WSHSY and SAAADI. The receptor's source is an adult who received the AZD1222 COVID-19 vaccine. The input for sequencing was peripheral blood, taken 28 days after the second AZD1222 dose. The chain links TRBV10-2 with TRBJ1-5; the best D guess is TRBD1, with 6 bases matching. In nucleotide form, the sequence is TGCGCCAGCAGTGTATGGGGGGGCGGTAATCAGCCCCAGCATTTT. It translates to CASSVWGGGNQPQHF.